This T cell receptor beta chain was identified in a study of kidney transplant recipient with SARS-CoV-2 infection. This clonotype was seen many times. TCRdb re-derived calls from the reads in MiXCR, one entry per CDR3 protein. The sample holds 200,000 to 250,000 distinct CDR3 sequences, under 35% seen once. The sequence came from a male patient in his thirties who had COVID-19 and was a kidney transplant recipient. The T cells may come from the graft donor. The sequenced sample was a blood sample, obtained at baseline and between days 110 and 120 from a kidney transplant recipient.

The CDR3 DNA follows: TGTGCCAGCAGCCAAGCAGAGCGGGGGGCGACCGAGCAGTACTTC. Translating gives CASSQAERGATEQYF. The rearrangement joins TRBV4-2 to TRBJ2-7, with TRBD2 identical over 9 bases. The CDR3 contains 15 residues. The V and J ends lost 1 base and 6 bases, in that order; junction bases with no gene match: 7. In germline, CDR1 is LGHNA, CDR2 YNFKEQ.